The 17 T cell receptor beta chains below all came from one sample that was sequenced in a study of shared clonotypes between healthy human individuals. The repertoire was sequenced with immunoSEQ multiplex PCR; TCRdb's copy has only in-frame clones and lacks some. The sample yields more than 2,000,000 clones, around nine tenths seen once. Sample: naive CD4+ T cells sorted from blood. Subset here: CD45RA+ positively selected. The receptor set was obtained from a man in his late teens or twenties in good health.

This chain uses TRBV27 with TRBJ2-4; either TRBD1 or TRBD2 may fit D (6 bases each). Trimming left V 0 bases short and J 0 bases short, with 12 bases between. The V gene's germline CDR1 is MNHEY and CDR2 SMNVEV (reference sequence). This CDR3 contains 17 residues. In nucleotides, the CDR3 is TGTGCCAGCAGTTTATCGTCGGGGGCGCTAGCCAAAAACATTCAGTACTTC. This translates into CASSLSSGALAKNIQYF.

This rearrangement joins TRBV30 to TRBJ1-2; 9 positions agree with TRBD1. Germline values: CDR1 GTSNPN, CDR2 SVGIG (reference sequence). The CDR3 covers 13 residues. J was trimmed by 8 bases and V by 7 bases; bases with no gene match: 11. CDR3 region: CALTGGEFLGYTF. The DNA of the CDR3 is TGTGCCTTAACAGGGGGCGAGTTTTTGGGCTACACCTTC.

The chain recombines TRBV9 with TRBJ1-2; 7 bases are a match to TRBD1. Germline lookup yields CDR1 SGDLS and CDR2 YYNGEE. This CDR3 contains 13 residues. J gave up 13 bases and V 0 bases, and 9 bases lay outside the gene matches. CDR3 sequence reads: CASSVEGRGGPTF. DNA of the CDR3: TGTGCCAGCAGCGTAGAGGGGAGAGGGGGCCCCACCTTC.

The chain recombines TRBV29-1 with TRBJ2-1; tentative D call: TRBD2 (5 bases). Germline V lookup: CDR1 SQVTM, CDR2 ANQGSEA. The CDR3 loop spans 14 amino acids. Trimming stripped 3 bases from V and 9 bases from J, with 18 bases between. The CDR3 protein is CSVESPRGVREQFF. CDR3 sequence (DNA): TGCAGCGTTGAGTCTCCCCGGGGAGTTCGTGAGCAGTTCTTC.

The chain recombines TRBV7-2 with TRBJ2-2, with D uncertain. Germline CDR1 and CDR2: SGHTA and FQGNSA. The V and J ends lost 2 bases and 3 bases respectively, with 7 bases between them. The CDR3 contains 14 residues. The DNA for the CDR3 is TGTGCCAGCAGCTTACCCCTATACACCGGGGAGCTGTTTTTT. This gives the protein CASSLPLYTGELFF.

The chain carries TRBV9 and TRBJ2-1, with D possibly being TRBD2 (6 bases). The germline V gene has CDR1 SGDLS and CDR2 YYNGEE. Trimming stripped 0 bases from V and 9 bases from J, with 10 bases between. The CDR3 is made up of 13 amino acids. The CDR3 nucleotides read TGTGCCAGCAGCGTAGGACTAGGAAGTGAGCAGTTCTTC. Encoded protein: CASSVGLGSEQFF.

V and J are TRBV5-4 and TRBJ2-5; 14 bases are a match to TRBD2. The CDR3 spans 16 residues. After removal of 4 bases from V and 2 bases from J, the junction contained 4 bases not matched to a gene. Germline V gives CDR1 SGHNT, CDR2 YYREEE (reference sequence). As DNA, the CDR3 is TGTGCCAGCAGCGTCGGACTAGCGGGGGGACAAGAGACCCAGTACTTC. It specifies CASSVGLAGGQETQYF.

The V gene is TRBV6-5, the J gene TRBJ2-7, with TRBD2 matching over 12 bases. Germline CDR1 and CDR2: MNHEY and SVGAGI. CDR3 length: 15 residues. The V gene end was trimmed by 5 bases and the J gene end by 3 bases; junction bases not matched to a gene: 5. The CDR3 sequence: CASSLTSGSGYEQYF. The CDR3 DNA sequence: TGTGCCAGCAGTCTGACTAGCGGGAGTGGCTACGAGCAGTACTTC.

There are a few counts of this clone. The J gene is TRBJ1-5, the V gene TRBV30; D not resolved. With 0 bases removed from V and 2 bases from J, the gap between germline ends came to 11 bases. This CDR3 contains 15 residues. CDR1 is GTSNPN, CDR2 SVGIG, per germline (reference sequence). The CDR3 spells CAWSVRRQGNQPQHF. The CDR3 coding sequence is TGTGCCTGGAGTGTCCGACGGCAGGGCAATCAGCCCCAGCATTTT.

This chain connects TRBV2 to TRBJ1-4; D is ambiguous. This CDR3 contains 15 residues. The germline V and J ends were trimmed by 7 bases and 12 bases, with 24 bases remaining between them. Germline V gives CDR1 SNHLY, CDR2 FYNNEI. In DNA, the CDR3 is TGTGCCAGCATAGGAACCCCTGTAAGCGTGGGTGAACTGTTTTTT. This encodes CASIGTPVSVGELFF. Filled out from reference TRBV2 and TRBJ1-4, the complete variable domain reads EPEVTQTPSHQVTQMGQEVILRCVPISNHLYFYWYRQILGQKVEFLVSFYNNEISEKSEIFDDQFSVERPDGSNFTLKIRSTKLEDSAMYFCASIGTPVSVGELFFGSGTQLSVL.

The chain carries TRBV30 and TRBJ1-2; maybe TRBD1 (6 bases). CDR3 length equals 16 residues. Trimming stripped 4 bases from V and 3 bases from J, with 21 bases between. Germline assignment: CDR1 GTSNPN and CDR2 SVGIG (reference sequence). The CDR3 is CAWKRPGGHGDYGYTF. The DNA of the CDR3 is TGTGCCTGGAAGAGGCCGGGGGGGCACGGGGACTATGGCTACACCTTC.

The chain combines TRBV4-1 with TRBJ2-7; 8 bases align to TRBD1. CDR3 length: 21 residues. Trimming cost V 5 bases and J 2 bases; bases outside gene matches: 26. Looked up from germline, CDR1 is MGHRA and CDR2 is YSYEKL. The CDR3 spells CASSAQAGQAPFSASAYEQYF. Here the CDR3 DNA reads TGCGCCAGCAGCGCCCAGGCGGGACAGGCTCCTTTTAGCGCGAGCGCCTACGAGCAGTACTTC.

This chain uses TRBV4-3 with TRBJ2-2; D remains unclear. This CDR3 is built from 15 residues. Germline lookup yields CDR1 LGHNA and CDR2 YSLEER. V was cut by 1 base and J by 6 bases, with 12 bases left in between. CDR3 protein: CASSQAKLMAGELFF. CDR3 sequence (DNA): TGCGCCAGCAGCCAAGCAAAGCTAATGGCCGGGGAGCTGTTTTTT.

The rearrangement joins TRBV28 to TRBJ2-7; the D is unclear. V gave up 8 bases and J gave up 0 bases, with 11 bases separating them. This CDR3 has 13 amino acids. CDR1 MDHEN and CDR2 SYDVKM come from the germline V gene. CDR3 loop: CASEAPSSYEQYF. For the CDR3, the DNA is TGTGCCAGCGAGGCCCCGAGCTCCTACGAGCAGTACTTC.

CDR3 loop: CASSLEGTSVYEQYF. CDR3 sequence (DNA): TGTGCCAGCAGCTTGGAGGGGACTAGCGTGTACGAGCAGTACTTC. The rearrangement uses TRBV5-4 and TRBJ2-7, with TRBD2 matching over 10 bases. The V gene's germline CDR1 is SGHNT and CDR2 YYREEE (reference sequence). After removal of 0 bases from V and 4 bases from J, the junction contained 4 bases not matched to a gene. CDR3 length: 15 amino acids.

This clone was detected once. CDR3 protein: CASSQNGGPYEQYF. The DNA of the CDR3 is TGCGCCAGCAGCCAGAACGGGGGGCCCTACGAGCAGTACTTC. The chain has TRBV5-1 and TRBJ2-7, with D perhaps TRBD2 (7 bases). The CDR3 runs 14 residues. Between the trimmed V and J ends, which lost 4 bases and 2 bases, there was a span of 13 bases. Per the germline V gene, CDR1 is SGHRS and CDR2 is YFSETQ.

This clone has just one count. The chain is built from TRBV2 and TRBJ1-5, with D unclear. CDR3 length equals 12 residues. V lost 1 base to trimming and J lost 11 bases, with 9 bases between them. The germline gives CDR1 SNHLY, CDR2 FYNNEI. The CDR3 loop is CASSEEGGAQHF. CDR3 nucleotide sequence: TGTGCCAGCAGTGAAGAGGGCGGGGCCCAGCATTTT.